The 9 T cell receptor beta chains below come from one sample, sequenced in a study of cytomegalovirus exposure and HLA in healthy donors. PCR primers comprised 60 Vbeta and 13 Jbeta primers. TCRdb's copy holds only in-frame clones and misses some; the assay was immunoSEQ multiplex PCR. The data show 90,000 to 120,000 clones, 65% to 85% seen once. The sample comprised PBMCs. The origin of the receptors is a man younger than 30 in good health and CMV-seronegative.

Here the CDR3 reads CASRDSARANTEAFF. Here the CDR3 DNA reads TGTGCCAGCAGGGATTCTGCCCGGGCCAACACTGAAGCTTTCTTT. The chain is built from TRBV19 and TRBJ1-1, with a possible D match to TRBD1 (5 bases). Germline values: CDR1 LNHDA, CDR2 SQIVND (reference sequence). CDR3 size: 15 residues. V was pared by 9 bases and J by 2 bases, with 19 bases between.

The chain couples TRBV6-1 to TRBJ2-1; D gene unclear. This CDR3 is built from 12 residues. The V end was cut by 6 bases, the J end by 6 bases, with 9 bases between. Germline V gene data show CDR1 as MNHNS and CDR2 as SASEGT. In DNA form, the CDR3 reads TGTGCCAGCAGACCAAAGAGCAATGAGCAGTTCTTC. The encoded protein is CASRPKSNEQFF.

This clone was recorded a few times. The rearrangement links TRBV25-1 to TRBJ1-1; the D gene is possibly TRBD1 (6 bases). From germline, CDR1 is MGHDK and CDR2 SYGVNS. The CDR3 totals 12 residues. Trimming shortened V by 7 bases and J by 7 bases, and 13 bases separated the two germline ends. In DNA form, the CDR3 reads TGTGCCAGCACCGGCGGGGGCCGTGAAGCTTTCTTT. This sequence encodes CASTGGGREAFF. The full variable domain, its missing parts supplied by reference TRBV25-1 and TRBJ1-1, is EADIYQTPRYLVIGTGKKITLECSQTMGHDKMYWYQQDPGMELHLIHYSYGVNSTEKGDLSSESTVSRIRTEHFPLTLESARPSHTSQYLCASTGGGREAFFGQGTRLTVV.

The chain uses TRBV4-2 and TRBJ1-1, with TRBD1 identical over 8 bases. CDR3 length: 16 amino acids. Germline V CDR1 and CDR2: LGHNA, YNFKEQ. V was clipped by 1 base and J by 10 bases; unmatched bases: 14. This CDR3 is CASSQGTSGTGCGAFF. The CDR3 bases are TGTGCCAGCAGCCAAGGAACCTCCGGGACAGGTTGCGGAGCTTTCTTT.

The chain employs TRBV4-1 and TRBJ2-5, with D possibly TRBD1 on 6 matching bases. TRBJ2-7 matches the DNA end more closely, so the J call is doubtful. The CDR3 is made up of 14 amino acids. Germline CDR1 and CDR2: MGHRA and YSYEKL. The CDR3 DNA reads TGCGCCAGCAGCCAAGAAGGACAGCACTACGAGCAGTACTTC. This gives the protein CASSQEGQHYEQYF.

Regarding this clone: A junction end diverges from the germline sequence, so it may reflect a read error. The V gene is TRBV4-2, the J gene TRBJ1-2; D uncertain. Germline CDR1 LGHNA, CDR2 YNFKEQ. The CDR3 consists of 12 residues. This CDR3 is CASSQDEGGYPF. In DNA form, the CDR3 reads TGTGCCAGCAGCCAAGACGAGGGTGGCTACCCCTTC.

The chain combines TRBV6-5 with TRBJ1-2; the D gene is possibly TRBD1 (6 bases). The V gene lost 4 bases and the J gene lost 7 bases, with 13 bases spanning the gap. CDR3 length equals 13 residues. CDR1 and CDR2 from the germline V gene are MNHEY and SVGAGI. Written as DNA, the CDR3 is TGTGCCAGCAGTTTGCAGGGGTGGAGTGGCTACACCTTC. It specifies CASSLQGWSGYTF.

The chain carries TRBV7-9 and TRBJ1-2; the D gene is possibly TRBD1 (6 bases). The V and J ends lost 4 bases and 7 bases respectively, with 16 bases between them. Germline V lookup: CDR1 SEHNR, CDR2 FQNEAQ (reference sequence). The CDR3 has 14 residues. The CDR3 DNA reads TGTGCCAGCAGCTATTACACAGGGACGGGTGGCTACACCTTC. Translating gives CASSYYTGTGGYTF.

A single count supports this clone. The rearrangement links TRBV7-6 to TRBJ2-5; tentatively, D is TRBD2 (7 bases). Between the trimmed V and J ends, which lost 1 base and 2 bases, there was a span of 20 bases. The germline CDR1 and CDR2 sequences are SGHVS and FNYEAQ. The CDR3 length is 18 residues. The CDR3 DNA follows: TGTGCCAGCAGCTTAGGAGGGGGGGGCGGGGGCCCGCAAGAGACCCAGTACTTC. This translates into CASSLGGGGGGPQETQYF. The entire variable domain, with the rest obtained from reference TRBV7-6 and TRBJ2-5, is as follows: GAGVSQSPRYKVTKRGQDVALRCDPISGHVSLYWYRQALGQGPEFLTYFNYEAQQDKSGLPNDRFSAERPEGSISTLTIQRTEQRDSAMYRCASSLGGGGGGPQETQYFGPGTRLLVL.